A single sample is the source of the 23 T cell receptor beta chains below, sequenced in a study of beta chain features in type 1 diabetes. TCRB transcripts that were expressed got sequenced, as all of the isolated RNA had been reverse transcribed. The protocol was immunoSEQ multiplex PCR, while the TCRdb copy is restricted to in-frame clones and leaves out a portion. The table records a few hundred thousand clones, roughly a tenth of them present only once. The source material was central memory CD4+ T cells from blood. The receptor source for this set is a man aged 18-30 years in good health.

This clone showed up many times. The rearrangement links TRBV7-9 to TRBJ2-5; D is possibly TRBD1 (7 bases). The CDR3 runs 15 residues. The germline V and J ends were trimmed by 5 bases and 2 bases, with 15 bases remaining between them. CDR1 SEHNR and CDR2 FQNEAQ come from the germline V gene (reference sequence). As DNA, the CDR3 is TGTGCCAGCAGCCCCCGGAGGGGACAGCAAGAGACCCAGTACTTC. Its protein is CASSPRRGQQETQYF.

This clone showed up just a few times. V is TRBV19 and J is TRBJ1-1; TRBD1 matches 8 bases. CDR1 is LNHDA and CDR2 is SQIVND in the germline V gene (reference sequence). J was trimmed by 0 bases and V by 4 bases; bases with no gene match: 7. The CDR3 sequence is 16 residues long. The CDR3 region is CASSTGTGRVNTEAFF. DNA for the CDR3: TGTGCCAGTAGTACGGGGACAGGAAGAGTGAACACTGAAGCTTTCTTT.

CDR3 residues: CASSGETGLGSYGYTF. DNA for the CDR3: TGTGCCAGCAGCGGAGAGACAGGGTTGGGTAGCTATGGCTACACCTTC. The rearrangement uses TRBV5-4 and TRBJ1-2; TRBD1 aligns across 7 bases. The germline gives CDR1 SGHNT, CDR2 YYREEE (reference sequence). The trim removed 4 bases at V and 4 bases at J, leaving 13 bases unmatched. The CDR3 covers 16 residues.

This clone was counted a few times. This sequence joins TRBV7-2 and TRBJ2-1; 11 bases are a match to TRBD2. V lost 2 bases and J lost 6; bases outside the gene matches: 3. This CDR3 spans 15 amino acids. Germline CDR1 SGHTA, CDR2 FQGNSA. The DNA for the CDR3 is TGTGCCAGCAGCTTATTTAGCGGGAGGGCCAATGAGCAGTTCTTC. It translates to CASSLFSGRANEQFF.

In this sample, this clone turned up a few times. This chain's CDR3 is CASSPFSGANNEQFF. The CDR3 region has the DNA TGTGCCAGCTCACCGTTTAGCGGGGCTAACAATGAGCAGTTCTTC. The J gene is TRBJ2-1, the V gene TRBV18; 8 bases line up with TRBD2. The CDR3 has 15 residues. Trimming at V came to 3 bases and at J to 5 bases, leaving 6 bases not matched to a gene. The V gene's germline CDR1 is KGHSH and CDR2 LQKENI.

The CDR3 sequence is CASSDRTDTQYF. CDR3 DNA sequence: TGTGCCAGCAGTGACCGCACAGATACGCAGTATTTT. This chain connects TRBV6-5 to TRBJ2-3; no clear D. Germline V gene lookup returns CDR1 MNHEY and CDR2 SVGAGI. The CDR3 loop spans 12 amino acids. V lost 5 bases to trimming and J lost 1 base, with 4 bases between them.

This chain joins TRBV29-1 and TRBJ2-1; 8 nucleotides match TRBD1. From germline, CDR1 is SQVTM and CDR2 ANQGSEA. V dropped 6 bases and J dropped 4; count of bases not matched to a gene: 8. CDR3 length equals 14 residues. The CDR3 sequence: CSVPGQVNYNEQFF. CDR3 DNA sequence: TGCAGCGTCCCGGGACAGGTCAATTACAATGAGCAGTTCTTC.

Only a few counts were recorded for this clone. The V and J genes are TRBV12-5 and TRBJ1-5; 7 bases map to TRBD1. The ends lost 5 bases at V and 7 bases at J; junction bases unmatched: 14. CDR3 size: 16 residues. Germline assignment: CDR1 LGHNT and CDR2 FRNRAP. CDR3 DNA sequence: TGTGCTAGTGGTCCTTTTCGGACAGGTGTCCCCCAGCCCCAGCATTTT. Protein product: CASGPFRTGVPQPQHF.

In DNA, the CDR3 is TGTGCCAGCAGTTCGCATGGCTACACCTTC. This gives the protein CASSSHGYTF. V is TRBV28 and J is TRBJ1-2; D not resolved. Germline lookup yields CDR1 MDHEN and CDR2 SYDVKM. V lost 4 bases, J lost 6 bases, and 3 bases lay in between. CDR3 length: 10 amino acids.

V usage is TRBV15 and J usage is TRBJ2-2, with no clear D. The V end was cut by 6 bases, the J end by 2 bases, with 10 bases between. Germline CDR1 is LNHNV and CDR2 is YYDKDF (reference sequence). The CDR3 is made up of 14 amino acids. CDR3 coding DNA: TGTGCCACCAGGGTCTGGGGAAACACCGGGGAGCTGTTTTTT. Translated: CATRVWGNTGELFF. The full variable domain, with the rest looked up from reference TRBV15 and TRBJ2-2, is DAMVIQNPRYQVTQFGKPVTLSCSQTLNHNVMYWYQQKSSQAPKLLFHYYDKDFNNEADTPDNFQSRRPNTSFCFLDIRSPGLGDTAMYLCATRVWGNTGELFFGEGSRLTVL.

This clone was observed a handful of times. The V and J genes are TRBV29-1 and TRBJ2-4, with D maybe TRBD2 (6 bases). CDR3 length equals 16 residues. Per the germline V gene, CDR1 is SQVTM and CDR2 is ANQGSEA. The ends were cut back, 4 bases at V and 0 bases at J, with 16 bases in the middle. The CDR3 DNA follows: TGCAGCGTTGTCACCGAGGGAGGTTTAGCCAAAAACATTCAGTACTTC. Amino acid sequence: CSVVTEGGLAKNIQYF. The whole variable domain, filled in from reference TRBV29-1 and TRBJ2-4, reads SAVISQKPSRDICQRGTSLTIQCQVDSQVTMMFWYRQQPGQSLTLIATANQGSEATYESGFVIDKFPISRPNLTFSTLTVSNMSPEDSSIYLCSVVTEGGLAKNIQYFGAGTRLSVL.

V and J are TRBV6-5 and TRBJ2-5; D might be TRBD1 or TRBD2, each matching 6 bases. Trimming pared 8 bases from V and 5 bases from J, leaving 15 bases between. Germline CDR1 reads MNHEY; CDR2 reads SVGAGI. This CDR3 has 13 residues. For the CDR3, the DNA is TGTGCCAGCGCTAGGGGGGAAACGGAGACCCAGTACTTC. It is translated as CASARGETETQYF.

In its sample, this clone was seen a few times. V and J are TRBV6-5 and TRBJ1-2, with 7 bases identical to TRBD1. V trimming: 5 bases; J trimming: 2 bases; junction bases outside the gene matches: 5. The CDR3 is 14 amino acids. Germline values: CDR1 MNHEY, CDR2 SVGAGI. In DNA, the CDR3 is TGTGCCAGCAGTCCCCCACAGGGGAACTATGGCTACACCTTC. Its translation is CASSPPQGNYGYTF.

V and J are TRBV30 and TRBJ1-2; 9 positions agree with TRBD1. The CDR3 is made up of 15 amino acids. Trimming removed 1 base from V and 4 bases from J; junction bases left unmatched: 7. The germline gives CDR1 GTSNPN, CDR2 SVGIG (reference sequence). As DNA, the CDR3 is TGTGCCTGGAGTGCCCAACAGGGGGCTATCTATGGCTACACCTTC. This codes for CAWSAQQGAIYGYTF.

This clone has a handful of counts. The gene calls are TRBV30 and TRBJ2-7; D possibly corresponds to TRBD1 (5 bases). V was pared by 3 bases and J by 0 bases, with 12 bases between. The V gene's germline CDR1 is GTSNPN and CDR2 SVGIG (reference sequence). The CDR3 is 14 amino acids. CDR3 sequence reads: CAWSADSFSYEQYF. The CDR3 DNA reads as TGTGCCTGGAGCGCCGACAGCTTCTCCTACGAGCAGTACTTC.

J is TRBJ2-3 and V is TRBV4-1; D may be TRBD2 (5 bases). The germline V gene encodes CDR1 MGHRA and CDR2 YSYEKL. Trimming shortened V by 4 bases and J by 6 bases, and 17 bases separated the two germline ends. The CDR3 contains 15 residues. The CDR3 DNA reads TGCGCCAGCAGCCGAACCGGGATCCCTGAGGATACGCAGTATTTT. Translated, it gives CASSRTGIPEDTQYF.

This clone appeared a few times. V is TRBV7-6 and J is TRBJ2-3; D is unclear. The germline gives CDR1 SGHVS, CDR2 FNYEAQ. V shed 1 base and J shed 1 base, with 6 bases lying between them. The CDR3 spans 14 residues. In nucleotides, the CDR3 is TGTGCCAGCAGCTTAGGTCCCCGCACAGATACGCAGTATTTT. It encodes CASSLGPRTDTQYF.

The chain links TRBV7-2 to TRBJ2-2; TRBD2 is a possible D gene (6 bases). Germline values: CDR1 SGHTA, CDR2 FQGNSA. This CDR3 spans 14 amino acids. Trimming removed 3 bases at V and 3 bases at J, with 8 bases between. The CDR3 region is CASSFGRYTGELFF. The CDR3 DNA follows: TGTGCCAGCAGCTTCGGGAGATACACCGGGGAGCTGTTTTTT.

As regards this clone: The junction shows a germline mismatch at one end, possibly a read error. The chain employs TRBV6-5 and TRBJ1-2; D is uncertain. Germline CDR1 and CDR2: MNHEY and SVGAGI. CDR3 size: 12 residues. The DNA of the CDR3 is TGTGCCAGCGGTTACCGGGAATTCGGCTACACCTTC. It specifies CASGYREFGYTF.

This clone was found a few times. Different DNA sequences within this sample yield the same CDR3. V usage is TRBV5-1 and J usage is TRBJ1-5; D not resolved. Trimming pared 4 bases from V and 2 bases from J, leaving 13 bases between. The CDR3 is 15 amino acids. The V gene's germline CDR1 is SGHRS and CDR2 YFSETQ. The CDR3 spells CASSLGPEGNQPQHF. DNA of the CDR3: TGCGCCAGCAGCCTGGGTCCCGAGGGCAATCAGCCCCAGCATTTT.

V and J are TRBV7-2 and TRBJ2-1; TRBD2 matches 10 bases. Germline assignment: CDR1 SGHTA and CDR2 FQGNSA. The CDR3 sequence is 15 residues long. The V and J ends lost 5 bases and 5 bases, in that order; junction bases with no gene match: 6. The CDR3, as DNA: TGTGCCAGCAGCACCGGACTAGCGGAGGACAATGAGCAGTTCTTC. This gives the protein CASSTGLAEDNEQFF.

This rearrangement joins TRBV7-2 to TRBJ1-5; D not resolved. V was trimmed by 0 bases and J by 0 bases, leaving 12 bases between them. The CDR3 sequence is 17 residues long. Germline-derived CDR1 and CDR2 are SGHTA and FQGNSA. The CDR3 sequence: CASSLAPQQYSNQPQHF. The DNA for the CDR3 is TGTGCCAGCAGCTTAGCGCCTCAGCAGTATAGCAATCAGCCCCAGCATTTT.

CDR3 sequence reads: CASSFGQGPQETQYF. CDR3 nucleotides: TGTGCCAGCAGCTTTGGCCAGGGGCCCCAAGAGACCCAGTACTTC. The chain combines TRBV5-4 with TRBJ2-5; D may be TRBD1 (6 bases). This CDR3 has 15 residues. Trimming stripped 2 bases from V and 1 base from J, with 12 bases between. Germline V gene data show CDR1 as SGHNT and CDR2 as YYREEE (reference sequence).